A selection of T cell receptor beta chains follows, all from one sample in a study of OX40 agonist ivuxolimab in advanced cancers. The data were produced by immunoSEQ multiplex PCR, yet TCRdb's version contains in-frame clones alone and is incomplete. There are about 11,000 clones in the sample; about 89% occur only once, and around 30% lies in the top ten. The material sequenced was CD4+ or CD8+ T cells sorted from blood, taken in a trial of the OX40 agonist ivuxolimab. These receptors were collected from an adult with an advanced solid tumor such as melanoma, head and neck, liver or kidney cancer. Each CDR3 is given with its conserved first and last residue. Each record gives: J gene, clone size, V gene, D gene, CDR3 protein, CDR3 DNA. D genes are given only for firm matches. Size is stated for part of the rows, as once, few or many counts, or as a class when the clone is expanded.

>TRBJ1-6|NA|TRBV25-1|NA
CASSHLGSTYNSPLHF
TGTGCCAGCAGCCACTTGGGCAGTACCTATAATTCACCCCTCCACTTT
>TRBJ2-6|NA|TRBV7-2|TRBD2
CASSPPEREESSGANVLTF
TGTGCCAGCAGCCCCCCTGAGCGGGAGGAGAGCTCTGGGGCCAACGTCCTGACTTTC
>TRBJ2-2|NA|TRBV28|TRBD2
CASSILAGALTGELFF
TGTGCCAGCAGTATTCTAGCGGGAGCACTCACCGGGGAGCTGTTTTTT
>TRBJ2-1|NA|TRBV30|TRBD2
CAWSYPDLAGNEQFF
TGTGCCTGGAGTTACCCAGACCTAGCGGGCAATGAGCAGTTCTTC
>TRBJ2-7|NA|TRBV9|NA
CASGSSDEQYF
TGTGCCAGCGGGTCTAGCGACGAGCAGTACTTC
>TRBJ2-6|NA|TRBV29-1|NA
CSVEDLRAGITPGANVLTF
TGCAGCGTTGAAGATCTTCGGGCAGGGATAACACCAGGGGCCAACGTCCTGACTTTC
>TRBJ2-2|NA|TRBV9|TRBD1
CASSVTDRAPNTGELFF
TGTGCCAGCAGCGTAACCGACAGGGCCCCGAACACCGGGGAGCTGTTTTTT
>TRBJ2-3|NA|TRBV10-3|NA
CAISESHPSTDTQYF
TGTGCCATCAGTGAGTCGCACCCCTCCACAGATACGCAGTATTTT
>TRBJ2-7|NA|TRBV29-1|TRBD2
CSVGLAGGRFGSYEQYF
TGCAGCGTTGGACTAGCGGGAGGGCGATTCGGGTCCTACGAGCAGTACTTC
>TRBJ2-3|NA|TRBV9|NA
CASSEVTDTQYF
TGTGCCAGCAGCGAGGTCACAGATACGCAGTATTTT
>TRBJ2-1|few|TRBV4-1|TRBD2
CASSERELLYEQFF
TGCGCCAGCAGCGAGCGGGAGTTGTTGTATGAGCAGTTCTTC
>TRBJ2-1|NA|TRBV6-6|TRBD2
CASSYLGLNNEQFF
TGTGCCAGCAGTTACCTGGGACTAAACAATGAGCAGTTCTTC
>TRBJ1-4|NA|TRBV10-2|NA
CASSEPRARVYEKLFF
TGCGCCAGCAGTGAGCCTCGGGCCAGGGTATATGAAAAACTGTTTTTT
>TRBJ2-5|NA|TRBV2|TRBD2
CASSEVGLAAQETQYF
TGTGCCAGCAGTGAAGTTGGGCTAGCGGCACAAGAGACCCAGTACTTC
>TRBJ1-1|NA|TRBV6-6|NA
CASTEQGYTEAFF
TGTGCCAGCACTGAGCAGGGCTACACTGAAGCTTTCTTT
>TRBJ2-7|once|TRBV4-1|NA
CASSQDGVYEQYF
TGCGCCAGCAGCCAAGATGGAGTTTACGAGCAGTACTTC
>TRBJ2-7|NA|TRBV11-1|TRBD1
CASSQTGQGYEQYF
TGTGCCAGCAGCCAAACAGGACAGGGCTACGAGCAGTACTTC
>TRBJ1-4|NA|TRBV19|NA
CASSMWGLGEKLFF
TGTGCCAGTAGTATGTGGGGCCTGGGGGAAAAACTGTTTTTT
>TRBJ2-7|NA|TRBV29-1|NA
CSVEDENRSSYEQYF
TGCAGCGTTGAAGATGAGAACAGGAGCTCCTACGAGCAGTACTTC
>TRBJ1-2|NA|TRBV11-2|NA
CASSLDLGAYGYTF
TGTGCCAGCAGCTTAGATCTCGGGGCCTATGGCTACACCTTC
>TRBJ2-1|NA|TRBV27|TRBD1
CASSILGTADNEQFF
TGTGCCAGCAGCATATTGGGGACAGCTGACAATGAGCAGTTCTTC
>TRBJ2-7|NA|TRBV30|TRBD1
CAWIGDSSYEQYF
TGTGCCTGGATAGGGGACAGTTCCTACGAGCAGTACTTC
>TRBJ1-1|NA|TRBV6-6|NA
CASNWADAIGTEAFF
TGTGCCAGCAATTGGGCGGACGCCATCGGCACTGAAGCTTTCTTT
>TRBJ2-2|NA|TRBV5-6|NA
CASSLAAGVGELFF
TGTGCCAGCAGCTTAGCGGCAGGGGTAGGGGAGCTGTTTTTT
>TRBJ2-7|NA|TRBV19|NA
CASSMGPPGAGIYEQYF
TGTGCCAGTAGTATGGGACCCCCGGGGGCTGGAATCTACGAGCAGTACTTC
>TRBJ2-2|few|TRBV7-3|NA
CASSPGVGTGELFF
TGTGCCAGCAGCCCAGGGGTGGGCACCGGGGAGCTGTTTTTT
>TRBJ1-4|NA|TRBV6-5|NA
CASSHTSRELFF
TGTGCCAGCAGTCATACGAGTAGGGAACTGTTTTTT
>TRBJ2-5|NA|TRBV9|NA
CASSGWGAEEETQYF
TGTGCCAGCAGCGGCTGGGGAGCGGAGGAAGAGACCCAGTACTTC
>TRBJ2-1|NA|TRBV6-6|NA
CASRQRADEQFF
TGTGCCAGCCGCCAACGGGCCGACGAGCAGTTCTTC
>TRBJ2-1|once|TRBV12-5|NA
CASGLRTGAWGNEQFF
TGTGCTAGTGGTCTCCGGACGGGGGCTTGGGGCAATGAGCAGTTCTTC
>TRBJ1-2|NA|TRBV29-1|TRBD1
CSVVLVGVGQGSYGYTF
TGCAGCGTTGTCCTCGTCGGAGTGGGACAGGGTAGTTATGGCTACACCTTC
>TRBJ2-3|once|TRBV18|NA
CASLGGDTQYF
TGTGCCAGTCTCGGGGGAGATACGCAGTATTTT
>TRBJ2-7|NA|TRBV29-1|NA
CSVDRGHEQYF
TGCAGCGTTGACAGGGGCCACGAGCAGTACTTC
>TRBJ2-2|NA|TRBV28|NA
CASSFPSATGELFF
TGTGCCAGCAGTTTCCCTAGCGCCACCGGGGAGCTGTTTTTT
>TRBJ2-7|NA|TRBV9|TRBD2
CASSVGSSGSYEQYF
TGTGCCAGCAGCGTAGGCTCTAGCGGGAGCTACGAGCAGTACTTC
>TRBJ2-7|NA|TRBV7-6|TRBD1
CASSLAAGGLSYEQYF
TGTGCCAGCAGCTTAGCGGCAGGGGGCTTGTCCTACGAGCAGTACTTC
>TRBJ2-2|NA|TRBV21-1|NA
CASSKEPGLRNTGELFF
TGTGCCAGCAGCAAGGAGCCGGGACTCAGAAACACCGGGGAGCTGTTTTTT
>TRBJ2-3|NA|TRBV6-4|TRBD2
CASSVIAGGSDTQYF
TGTGCCAGCAGTGTGATAGCGGGAGGTTCAGATACGCAGTATTTT
>TRBJ1-1|NA|TRBV7-8|TRBD1
CASSLTQGVSLGQGTEAFF
TGTGCCAGCAGCTTAACCCAGGGGGTGAGTCTAGGGCAGGGCACTGAAGCTTTCTTT
>TRBJ1-1|NA|TRBV10-3|NA
CAIRSPFGRNTEAFF
TGTGCCATCAGATCCCCTTTTGGTCGGAACACTGAAGCTTTCTTT
>TRBJ1-1|NA|TRBV6-5|NA
CASSYLTYTEAFF
TGTGCCAGCAGTTACTTGACCTACACTGAAGCTTTCTTT
>TRBJ2-7|NA|TRBV6-5|TRBD2
CASSYEAGGAYEQYF
TGTGCCAGCAGTTACGAAGCGGGAGGCGCCTACGAGCAGTACTTC
>TRBJ2-5|few|TRBV6-6|NA
CASSSRQAGVQETQYF
TGTGCCAGCAGTTCCCGGCAAGCGGGCGTACAAGAGACCCAGTACTTC